This T cell receptor beta chain was obtained from a study of blood T cell repertoires in COVID-19. On the study more broadly: The origin of the acute and convalescent COVID-19 samples was the United States, Italy and Spain. T cells, B-cell-depleted T cells, or PBMCs supplied cDNA or gDNA.

Only one count was recorded for this clone. How the authors handled the data: Estimated nucleated cell counts came from reference gene primer amplification. Clones were read by immunoSEQ multiplex PCR, and TCRdb kept only the in-frame ones, dropping some. D and trimming come from the DNA, and the V and J calls and clone size come from that table. This repertoire shows hundreds of thousands of clones, approximately 81% found once; its top ten account for 18%. The receptor's source is a woman of 80 years or more with active or convalescent COVID-19. The sample consisted of peripheral blood.

The DNA for the CDR3 is TGCGCCAGCAGCTTGGACAGGTTTTCACCCCTCCACTTT. This encodes CASSLDRFSPLHF. V usage is TRBV5-1 and J usage is TRBJ1-6; D is perhaps TRBD1 (5 bases). Germline loops: CDR1 SGHRS, CDR2 YFSETQ. This CDR3 contains 13 residues. V shed 0 bases and J shed 9 bases, with 7 bases lying between them.